Listed here are 25 T cell receptor beta chains from one sample, sequenced in a study of T cell changes during pregnancy in multiple sclerosis. Some clones are missing from TCRdb's copy, which holds only in-frame ones; the method was immunoSEQ multiplex PCR. The sample includes about 70,000 clones, around 90% of them seen just once. Sequencing used peripheral blood, obtained after pregnancy. The receptors stem from a female donor with multiple sclerosis, enrolled in a pregnancy study.

This chain uses TRBV27 with TRBJ2-2; D possibly corresponds to TRBD2 (5 bases). The CDR3 totals 16 residues. The germline gives CDR1 MNHEY, CDR2 SMNVEV (reference sequence). Trimming shortened V by 5 bases and J by 0 bases, and 13 bases separated the two germline ends. The CDR3 sequence is CASSLSVNANTGELFF. DNA for the CDR3: TGTGCCAGCAGTCTTAGCGTTAACGCGAACACCGGGGAGCTGTTTTTT.

CDR3 in amino acids: CASSPQPGQHYEQYF. The CDR3 DNA reads as TGTGCCAGCAGTCCCCAGCCGGGACAACACTACGAGCAGTACTTC. J is TRBJ2-7 and V is TRBV28; possible D gene TRBD1, 6 bases. V shed 5 bases and J shed 3 bases, with 17 bases lying between them. CDR1 and CDR2 from the germline V gene are MDHEN and SYDVKM. The CDR3 has 15 amino acids.

CDR3 in amino acids: CASRTGAANTEAFF. In DNA, the CDR3 is TGTGCCAGCAGAACAGGGGCGGCGAACACTGAAGCTTTCTTT. This chain connects TRBV27 to TRBJ1-1, with 7 bases aligning to TRBD1. The J segment lost 1 base and the V segment lost 6 bases, leaving 5 bases of the junction unmatched. The CDR3 runs 14 residues. Germline V gene sequence: CDR1 MNHEY, CDR2 SMNVEV (reference sequence).

The gene calls are TRBV30 and TRBJ1-3; D possibly corresponds to TRBD1 (6 bases). From germline, CDR1 is GTSNPN and CDR2 SVGIG (reference sequence). Trimming removed 6 bases from V and 6 bases from J, with 15 bases in between. This CDR3 comprises 13 residues. The DNA of the CDR3 is TGTGCCTGCCATAAGGGACACCTAAACACCATATATTTT. Amino acid sequence: CACHKGHLNTIYF.

The gene calls are TRBV7-9 and TRBJ2-7, with D perhaps TRBD1 (5 bases). The germline V gene has CDR1 SEHNR and CDR2 FQNEAQ (reference sequence). The CDR3 length is 15 residues. The V end was cut by 0 bases, the J end by 0 bases, with 9 bases between. The DNA for the CDR3 is TGTGCCAGCAGCTTAGCGCAGGGTTACTCCTACGAGCAGTACTTC. Translating gives CASSLAQGYSYEQYF.

The chain has TRBV27 and TRBJ1-1; tentatively, D is TRBD1 (5 bases). Trimming took 0 bases from V and 5 from J, leaving 19 bases between them. CDR1 MNHEY and CDR2 SMNVEV come from the germline V gene (reference sequence). The CDR3 contains 17 residues. The CDR3 nucleotides are TGTGCCAGCAGTTTATCGGCGGCAGGGAGGCCCCGGACTGAAGCTTTCTTT. The encoded protein is CASSLSAAGRPRTEAFF.

Here the CDR3 DNA reads TGTGCCAGCAGTTTTCCGGGTTCCAAAAACATTCAGTACTTC. Translating it yields CASSFPGSKNIQYF. The chain recombines TRBV7-8 with TRBJ2-4; D ambiguous. This CDR3 comprises 14 residues. V lost 6 bases to trimming and J lost 2 bases, with 11 bases between them. The germline gives CDR1 SGHVS, CDR2 FQNEAQ.

The chain employs TRBV18 and TRBJ2-7; D not resolved. This CDR3 has 15 amino acids. Germline CDR1 is KGHSH and CDR2 is LQKENI. With 2 bases removed from V and 2 bases from J, the gap between germline ends came to 13 bases. The CDR3 coding sequence is TGTGCCAGCTCACCATCTTCCGGTGGTGCCTACGAGCAGTACTTC. Protein sequence: CASSPSSGGAYEQYF.

J is TRBJ2-5 and V is TRBV7-8, with D possibly matching TRBD2 (6 bases). The germline V gene has CDR1 SGHVS and CDR2 FQNEAQ. This CDR3 comprises 15 residues. V was shortened by 5 bases and J by 2 bases, with 15 bases between the two germline ends. The CDR3 bases are TGTGCCAGCAGCCCGAGCTTCGCGGGACAAGAGACCCAGTACTTC. Translated, it gives CASSPSFAGQETQYF.

The chain employs TRBV19 and TRBJ2-3, with TRBD2 identical over 12 bases. V lost 6 bases to trimming and J lost 1 base; unmatched junction nucleotides: 11. CDR1 is LNHDA, CDR2 SQIVND, per germline (reference sequence). CDR3 length: 18 residues. The CDR3 DNA sequence: TGTGCCAGTAGCCTGACTAGCGGGAGTGTATTAGGCACAGATACGCAGTATTTT. Translating it yields CASSLTSGSVLGTDTQYF.

J is TRBJ2-7 and V is TRBV4-1, with 10 bases identical to TRBD1. The CDR3 is 17 residues long. Germline CDR1 and CDR2: MGHRA and YSYEKL. J gave up 0 bases and V 4 bases, and 9 bases lay outside the gene matches. CDR3 region: CASSPGPGTGDSYEQYF. CDR3 sequence (DNA): TGCGCCAGCAGCCCTGGCCCCGGGACAGGGGACTCCTACGAGCAGTACTTC.

The V gene is TRBV19, the J gene TRBJ2-2; D might be TRBD1 (5 bases). Between the trimmed V and J ends, which lost 1 base and 7 bases, there was a span of 7 bases. In germline, CDR1 is LNHDA, CDR2 SQIVND (reference sequence). This CDR3 contains 13 residues. The CDR3 protein is CASSIVRGGELFF. Written as DNA, the CDR3 is TGTGCCAGTAGTATAGTTAGGGGCGGGGAGCTGTTTTTT.

This rearrangement joins TRBV10-1 to TRBJ2-2; TRBD2 aligns across 10 bases. CDR3 size: 16 residues. With 1 base clipped from V and 6 bases from J, the junction kept 5 bases outside the gene matches. The germline V gene encodes CDR1 WNHNN and CDR2 SYGVQD (reference sequence). The CDR3 coding sequence is TGCGCCAGCAGTGAGTTTCTAGCGGGAGCGGCCGGGGAGCTGTTTTTT. This codes for CASSEFLAGAAGELFF.

The CDR3 DNA reads as TGCGCCAGCGGTCTACTAGCGGGAGCCTACGAGCAGTACTTC. As protein: CASGLLAGAYEQYF. This rearrangement joins TRBV10-2 to TRBJ2-7; 11 bases map to TRBD2. CDR3 size: 14 residues. Germline values: CDR1 WSHSY, CDR2 SAAADI. J gave up 2 bases and V 8 bases, and 5 bases lay outside the gene matches.

The chain employs TRBV19 and TRBJ2-2; tentatively, D is TRBD2 (6 bases). CDR1 and CDR2 from the germline V gene are LNHDA and SQIVND (reference sequence). V lost 5 bases and J lost 1, with 14 bases in between. The CDR3 totals 16 residues. In DNA form, the CDR3 reads TGTGCCAGTAGTCTCGGGGACTCACAGAACACCGGGGAGCTGTTTTTT. Its translation is CASSLGDSQNTGELFF.

The chain couples TRBV1 to TRBJ2-5; TRBD1 is taken as the D call from the table, unchecked against the DNA. TRBV1 is described as a pseudogene. The CDR3 contains 15 residues. CDR3 region: CTSSQDRDTQETQYF. In nucleotides, the CDR3 is TGCACCAGCAGCCAAGATCGGGACACCCAAGAGACCCAGTACTTC.

The gene calls are TRBV9 and TRBJ2-7; 10 nucleotides line up with TRBD2. The ends lost 4 bases at V and 4 bases at J; junction bases unmatched: 8. Germline CDR1 SGDLS, CDR2 YYNGEE. The CDR3 loop spans 15 amino acids. In nucleotides, the CDR3 is TGTGCCAGCAGCCCCCGCACTAGCGGGGTATACGAGCAGTACTTC. Residues: CASSPRTSGVYEQYF.

V gene TRBV28 combines with J gene TRBJ2-5, with D perhaps TRBD1 (6 bases). Trimming pared 6 bases from V and 3 bases from J, leaving 32 bases between. Looked up from germline, CDR1 is MDHEN and CDR2 is SYDVKM. The CDR3 extends over 20 amino acids. CDR3 sequence reads: CASRPPGPWGPKMMEETQYF. CDR3 bases: TGTGCCAGCAGACCCCCCGGCCCGTGGGGGCCCAAAATGATGGAAGAGACCCAGTACTTC. The full variable domain, in which reference TRBV28 and TRBJ2-5 provide the parts outside the CDR3, is DVKVTQSSRYLVKRTGEKVFLECVQDMDHENMFWYRQDPGLGLRLIYFSYDVKMKEKGDIPEGYSVSREKKERFSLILESASTNQTSMYLCASRPPGPWGPKMMEETQYFGPGTRLLVL.

The V gene is TRBV7-2, the J gene TRBJ2-7, with D possibly being TRBD1 (5 bases). V was trimmed by 1 base and J by 4 bases, leaving 11 bases between them. CDR1 is SGHTA, CDR2 FQGNSA, per germline. CDR3 size: 14 residues. The CDR3 bases are TGTGCCAGCAGCTTAGAACCAGGGCCTTACGAGCAGTACTTC. This gives the protein CASSLEPGPYEQYF.

The CDR3 sequence: CASSVVGSQSTSSYNEQFF. The DNA for the CDR3 is TGTGCCAGCAGCGTAGTGGGTAGCCAGTCCACTTCCTCCTACAATGAGCAGTTCTTC. This sequence joins TRBV9 and TRBJ2-1, with D hard to call. Germline CDR1 is SGDLS and CDR2 is YYNGEE. The CDR3 extends over 19 amino acids. Trimming cost V 0 bases and J 0 bases, with 19 bases left between them.

The chain recombines TRBV5-1 with TRBJ2-1, with 7 nucleotides matching TRBD1. Germline assignment: CDR1 SGHRS and CDR2 YFSETQ. This CDR3 spans 15 amino acids. With 1 base clipped from V and 5 bases from J, the junction kept 6 bases outside the gene matches. The chain's CDR3 is CASSLPGTENNEQFF. The CDR3 region has the DNA TGCGCCAGCAGCTTGCCTGGGACAGAGAACAATGAGCAGTTCTTC.

This clone was found a few times. The V and J genes are TRBV6-1 and TRBJ2-3, with a weak D call TRBD2 (6 bases). V gave up 8 bases and J gave up 0 bases, with 18 bases separating them. CDR1 and CDR2 (germline): MNHNS, SASEGT. This CDR3 region has 16 residues. CDR3 sequence: CASRGGEGASTDTQYF. The CDR3 DNA follows: TGTGCCAGCCGTGGCGGGGAAGGGGCTAGCACAGATACGCAGTATTTT.

This chain links TRBV5-4 with TRBJ2-7, with 7 bases lining up with TRBD1. Unmatched junction bases numbered 4, after V lost 4 bases and J lost 0 bases. Germline V CDR1 and CDR2: SGHNT, YYREEE (reference sequence). The CDR3 is 14 residues long. Here the CDR3 DNA reads TGTGCCAGCAGCCGAACAGGGGCCTCCTACGAGCAGTACTTC. It encodes CASSRTGASYEQYF.

Here the CDR3 reads CSVVFDTNSPLHF. CDR3 nucleotide sequence: TGCAGCGTTGTCTTTGACACAAATTCACCCCTCCACTTT. The chain couples TRBV29-1 to TRBJ1-6; D is unresolved. The CDR3 is 13 amino acids. Trimming left V 4 bases short and J 7 bases short, with 11 bases between. The germline gives CDR1 SQVTM, CDR2 ANQGSEA.

This sequence joins TRBV5-1 and TRBJ2-3, with D possibly matching TRBD2 (5 bases). The germline gives CDR1 SGHRS, CDR2 YFSETQ. Trimming cost V 2 bases and J 2 bases, with 12 bases left between them. The length of the CDR3 is 15 residues. CDR3 in amino acids: CASSFSLANTDTQYF. The CDR3 bases are TGCGCCAGCAGCTTCTCCCTAGCAAACACAGATACGCAGTATTTT.